This note documents a single T cell receptor (beta chain) sequence. Its antigen is still unknown. The V gene's germline CDR1 is SGHTA and CDR2 FQGNSA. The CDR3 is 15 amino acids. The junction had 3 bases not matched to a gene; V was cut back by 2 bases and J by 2 bases. Clones were sequenced by immunoSEQ multiplex PCR, and TCRdb holds only the in-frame ones, with some missing. This repertoire shows about 64,000 clones, approximately 89% found once; its top ten account for roughly 4%. The nonmyeloablative bone marrow transplants came from related graft donors, with transient mixed chimerism. This sample was included in a study of Tregs in tolerant kidney transplant recipients. Findings and limits, study-wide: Antigen-driven expansion was suggested because donor-specific Tregs expanded more than all Tregs in tolerant patients. For some patients, primers changed over time, blocking nucleotide-level comparison. No direct test of biological reproducibility was done here.

The TCR was taken from a human patient who received a combined kidney and bone marrow transplant. Some T cells may be provided by the graft donor. The chain joins TRBV7-2 to TRBJ2-7; 10 bases match TRBD1. This specimen was CD4+ T cells from blood (PBMCs), taken 6 months after the transplant. CDR3 sequence: CASSLYGTGAYEQYF. CDR3 sequence (DNA): TGTGCCAGCAGCTTATACGGGACAGGGGCCTACGAGCAGTACTTC.